The TCR beta chain described here comes from a study of blood T cell repertoires in COVID-19. Overall study: Acute and convalescent COVID-19 specimens originated in the United States, Italy and Spain. PBMCs, B-cell-depleted T cells, or T cells were the source of the cDNA or gDNA that made up the material.

The CDR3 runs to 16 residues. CDR1 and CDR2 (germline): SGDLS, YYNGEE. V was clipped by 0 bases and J by 8 bases, with 18 bases between them. The authors' processing: Reference gene primer amplification gave nucleated cell count estimates. Clones were read by immunoSEQ multiplex PCR, and TCRdb kept only the in-frame ones, dropping some. That table is the source of V, J and clone size, and D and trimming were worked out from the DNA. The sample consists of about 400,000 clones, more than 85% of them appearing once. Sequencing input: peripheral blood. The J gene is TRBJ2-1, the V gene TRBV9; TRBD2 is a possible D gene (7 bases). The receptor's source is a human donor in a cohort sampled during active COVID-19. CDR3: CASSVGFAGASYEQFF. DNA of the CDR3: TGTGCCAGCAGCGTAGGGTTTGCGGGGGCTAGCTATGAGCAGTTCTTC. The full variable domain, its missing parts supplied by reference TRBV9 and TRBJ2-1, is DSGVTQTPKHLITATGQRVTLRCSPRSGDLSVYWYQQSLDQGLQFLIQYYNGEERAKGNILERFSAQQFPDLHSELNLSSLELGDSALYFCASSVGFAGASYEQFFGPGTRLTVL.